The sequence of this T cell receptor beta chain was determined in a study of T cells in Graves' hyperthyroidism and ophthalmopathy. Many counts were recorded for this clonotype. CDR3 length: 14 residues. Germline CDR1 reads DFQATT; CDR2 reads SNEGSKA (reference sequence). V was clipped by 5 bases and J by 5 bases; unmatched bases: 10. RNA transcripts gave rise to amplified TCR beta CDR3 regions. The HTBI primer set was used in a first-round RT-PCR of the TCR CDR3. Using its own MiXCR run on the multiplex PCR reads, TCRdb lists one record per CDR3 protein. The top ten hold approximately 32% of the sample, which has a few hundred thousand distinct CDR3 sequences, about 15% seen once.

Material for sequencing was blood. J is TRBJ2-7 and V is TRBV20-1; 9 nucleotides line up with TRBD2. The sequence was collected from a young woman with Graves' hyperthyroidism. In DNA form, the CDR3 reads TGCAGTGCTGACAAGACTAGCGGAGGGGACGAGCAGTACTTC. It codes for CSADKTSGGDEQYF.